This T cell receptor beta chain was captured in a study of blood T cell repertoires in COVID-19. The wider study: Nucleic acid was either cDNA or gDNA, and it came from T cells, B-cell-depleted T cells, or PBMCs.

In its sample, this clone was seen once. Looked up from germline, CDR1 is MNHEY and CDR2 is SVGEGT. J lost 1 base, V lost 2 bases, and 6 bases had no gene match. CDR3 length: 16 amino acids. As originally analysed: The authors estimated nucleated cell counts from reference gene primer amplification. Measured with immunoSEQ multiplex PCR; TCRdb has only the in-frame clones, and not every one. That table furnishes V, J and clone size, whereas the DNA furnished D and trimming. The sample includes 200,000 to 300,000 clones, around 90% of them seen just once. The chain combines TRBV6-2 or TRBV6-3 with TRBJ1-1, with 8 bases matching TRBD1. The sample taken for sequencing was peripheral blood. The sequence was obtained from a woman aged 40 to 50 with acute or convalescent COVID-19. The CDR3 protein is CASSYPSGTGNTEAFF. The CDR3 DNA follows: TGTGCCAGCAGTTACCCTTCCGGGACAGGGAACACTGAAGCTTTCTTT.